This T cell receptor (beta chain) was documented in a study of T cell responses to AZD1222 COVID-19 vaccine. The repertoire was sequenced with immunoSEQ multiplex PCR; TCRdb's copy has only in-frame clones and lacks some. The table shows 80,000 or so clones, with around 90% occurring only once. V shed 1 base and J shed 2 bases, with 6 bases lying between them. CDR1 is GTSNPN and CDR2 is SVGIG in the germline V gene (reference sequence). The CDR3 length is 14 residues. Comment on this clone: The antigen remains unidentified.

Findings and limits, study-wide: Among spike-specific TCRs, nearly half reportedly target unmutated variant regions. When two AZD1222 doses had been given, Spike-specific TCR breadth and depth rose. In a largely white British group with more females than males, clonal diversity was possibly underestimated.

The rearrangement joins TRBV30 to TRBJ2-6; D is ambiguous. This TCR was recovered from an adult in good health. Here the sequenced sample was peripheral blood, taken on day 0 of AZD1222 vaccination. The CDR3 DNA sequence: TGTGCCTGGAGTGCCTCAGCTGGGGCCAACGTCCTGACTTTC. It codes for CAWSASAGANVLTF.